This T cell receptor beta chain was retrieved from a study of OX40 agonist ivuxolimab in advanced cancers. V lost 2 bases to trimming and J lost 1 base, with 15 bases between them. This CDR3 spans 17 amino acids. In germline, CDR1 is MNHNS, CDR2 SASEGT. Here immunoSEQ multiplex PCR was the method, and the copy in TCRdb shows in-frame clones only, minus some. The sample holds about 90,000 clones, roughly 89% seen once. This specimen consisted of CD4+ or CD8+ T cells sorted from blood, obtained in a trial of the OX40 agonist ivuxolimab. This sequence was found in an adult with an advanced solid tumor such as melanoma, head and neck, liver or kidney cancer. J is TRBJ1-5 and V is TRBV6-1, with D perhaps TRBD1 (6 bases). CDR3 nucleotide sequence: TGTGCCAGCAGTGAATCCGACGACAGGTTGAGCAATCAGCCCCAGCATTTT. Translated: CASSESDDRLSNQPQHF.